Each of the 2 T cell receptor beta chains below was sequenced from the same sample in a study of T-cell memory formation after mild COVID-19. TCRdb re-derived calls from the 5' RACE reads in MiXCR, one entry per CDR3 protein. The repertoire holds under 450,000 distinct CDR3 sequences, with 13% to 15% as singletons. Sequencing was done on a sample of PBMCs or a T cell subset sorted from them (not recorded which). These receptors all come from a man younger than 30 who had mild COVID-19 (a few samples of this study predate the infection). Cell type and time point are not known.

This clonotype showed up many times. This CDR3 is CASSMGVNTGELFF. The CDR3 DNA reads TGTGCCAGCAGCATGGGGGTGAACACCGGGGAGCTGTTTTTT. The chain has TRBV5-5 and TRBJ2-2; D may match TRBD1 or TRBD2 (5 bases each). Germline V gives CDR1 SGHKS, CDR2 YYEKEE (reference sequence). The CDR3 length is 14 residues. V lost 4 bases, J lost 1 base, and 8 bases lay in between.

This clonotype was picked up many times. The chain uses TRBV6-6 and TRBJ1-2; tentative D call: TRBD1 (5 bases). CDR1 and CDR2 from the germline V gene are MNHNY and SVGAGI (reference sequence). CDR3 length: 13 amino acids. V lost 5 bases and J 3 bases, leaving 10 bases between the germline ends. The CDR3 nucleotides are TGTGCCAGCAGTACCGGGGCAGACTATGGCTACACCTTC. This encodes CASSTGADYGYTF.